One sample yielded the 8 T cell receptor beta chains listed below, sequenced in a study of graft-versus-host responses after intestinal transplantation. These receptors lack a known antigen. TCRdb's copy holds only in-frame clones and misses some; the assay was immunoSEQ multiplex PCR. The data hold over 100,000 clones, with roughly nine tenths observed a single time. Here the sequenced sample was unstimulated CD4+ T cells sorted from spleen or lymph node cells, taken before intestinal transplant. These receptors were collected from a human donor who received an intestinal transplant.

V gene TRBV5-4 combines with J gene TRBJ2-3; TRBD1 agrees at 10 bases. Germline V CDR1 and CDR2: SGHNT, YYREEE (reference sequence). J was trimmed by 4 bases and V by 3 bases; bases with no gene match: 2. This CDR3 has 14 amino acids. The DNA of the CDR3 is TGTGCCAGCAGCTCCGGACAGGGGGCAGATACGCAGTATTTT. Residues: CASSSGQGADTQYF.

This chain links TRBV9 with TRBJ1-2, with TRBD1 matching 9 bases. There are 16 residues in the CDR3. V shed 4 bases and J 4 bases; nucleotides not matched to a gene: 11. Germline CDR1 SGDLS, CDR2 YYNGEE. CDR3 sequence: CASSRETGGRFYGYTF. The CDR3 DNA reads as TGTGCCAGCAGCAGAGAAACAGGGGGCCGGTTCTATGGCTACACCTTC.

The chain recombines TRBV15 with TRBJ2-3, with a possible D match to TRBD2 (6 bases). With 4 bases removed from V and 2 bases from J, the gap between germline ends came to 16 bases. Germline V gene data show CDR1 as LNHNV and CDR2 as YYDKDF (reference sequence). The CDR3 consists of 16 residues. CDR3 sequence: CATSTTRGLFTDTQYF. The CDR3, as DNA: TGTGCCACCAGCACAACGAGGGGACTCTTCACAGATACGCAGTATTTT.

The chain employs TRBV10-3 and TRBJ1-4; TRBD1 aligns across 7 bases. The germline V gene encodes CDR1 ENHRY and CDR2 SYGVKD. J lost 3 bases, V lost 3 bases, and 4 bases had no gene match. The CDR3 has 15 residues. The CDR3 nucleotides read TGTGCCATCAGTGATAACAGGGGACCTAATGAAAAACTGTTTTTT. Its protein is CAISDNRGPNEKLFF.

This sequence joins TRBV11-3 and TRBJ1-1; the D is unclear. The germline CDR1 and CDR2 sequences are SGHNT and YENEEA. Trimming pared 3 bases from V and 1 base from J, leaving 6 bases between. CDR3 length: 13 residues. CDR3 nucleotides: TGTGCCAGCAGCTTCCGGCAGAACACTGAAGCTTTCTTT. Translated: CASSFRQNTEAFF.

J is TRBJ2-3 and V is TRBV5-5, with D unresolved. Germline loops: CDR1 SGHKS, CDR2 YYEKEE (reference sequence). Trimming took off 0 bases at V and 1 base at J, with 6 bases between the two ends. The CDR3 extends over 14 amino acids. This CDR3 reads CASSLDSRTDTQYF. In DNA, the CDR3 is TGTGCCAGCAGCTTGGACAGCCGCACAGATACGCAGTATTTT.

This sequence joins TRBV2 and TRBJ2-5; D not resolved. Germline V lookup: CDR1 SNHLY, CDR2 FYNNEI. Trimming cost V 6 bases and J 5 bases, with 13 bases left between them. The CDR3 spans 13 residues. The CDR3 region is CASRSTVGETQYF. The CDR3 DNA sequence: TGTGCCAGCAGGTCGACGGTCGGGGAGACCCAGTACTTC.

V usage is TRBV7-3 and J usage is TRBJ2-5, with 7 bases aligning to TRBD2. The CDR3 sequence is 15 residues long. V shed 0 bases, J shed 0 bases, and the junction held 1 base outside the gene matches. The germline gives CDR1 SGHTA, CDR2 FQGTGA. In nucleotides, the CDR3 is TGTGCCAGCAGCTTAACTAGCGGGTACCAAGAGACCCAGTACTTC. As protein: CASSLTSGYQETQYF.